The T cell receptor beta chain described here comes from a study of PD-1 blockade in classical Hodgkin lymphoma. General observations from the study: It was reported that newly diagnosed patients had less baseline TCR diversity than healthy donors.

Germline assignment: CDR1 LNHDA and CDR2 SQIVND (reference sequence). V was shortened by 8 bases and J by 2 bases, with 13 bases between the two germline ends. The CDR3 length is 13 residues. Only in-frame clones appear in the TCRdb table, and some are missing; sequencing was by immunoSEQ multiplex PCR. The table has some 21,000 clones, around 94% seen once; the top ten hold 4.5% to 6%. Worth noting for this clone: What it binds is unknown.

Stated time point: newly diagnosed, previously untreated cHL patient sample. The chain employs TRBV19 and TRBJ2-7, with TRBD1 as a possible D gene (6 bases). This clonotype originated in a human donor with classical Hodgkin lymphoma. Sequencing was performed on peripheral blood mononuclear cells (PBMCs). As DNA, the CDR3 is TGTGCCAGTTCCAATACAGGGACCTACGAGCAGTACTTC. The encoded protein is CASSNTGTYEQYF. Variable domain in full (rest from reference TRBV19 and TRBJ2-7): DGGITQSPKYLFRKEGQNVTLSCEQNLNHDAMYWYRQDPGQGLRLIYYSQIVNDFQKGDIAEGYSVSREKKESFPLTVTSAQKNPTAFYLCASSNTGTYEQYFGPGTRLTVT.